The clone carrying this T cell receptor (beta chain) occurred a few times. It was 5'RACE with constant-segment primers that produced the TCR alpha and TCR beta cDNA libraries, which carried sample barcodes and UMIs. Via MiXCR, TCRdb re-called the 5' RACE reads, giving one row per CDR3 protein. The repertoire holds roughly 130,000 distinct CDR3 sequences, with 16% as singletons. This entry belongs to a study of T-cell memory formation after mild COVID-19. CDR1 is SEHNR and CDR2 is FQNEAQ in the germline V gene (reference sequence). V dropped 5 bases and J dropped 4; count of bases not matched to a gene: 9. This CDR3 contains 16 residues.

The sequence was collected from an adult woman who had mild COVID-19 (a few samples of this study predate the infection). Cell type and time point are not known. The J gene is TRBJ2-1, the V gene TRBV7-9, with TRBD2 identical over 9 bases. Sequencing used PBMCs or a T cell subset sorted from them (not recorded which). The CDR3 loop is CASSLLGTSSYNEQFF. The CDR3 bases are TGTGCCAGCAGCCTACTAGGGACTAGCTCATACAATGAGCAGTTCTTC.